This is a list of T cell receptor beta chains from one sample in a study of identical twins. One entry per CDR3 protein, called by TCRdb with MiXCR from the 5' RACE reads. The sample carries some 1,700,000 distinct CDR3 sequences, about 31% recorded once. The sequenced sample consisted of cord blood. The receptor set was obtained from a newborn girl in good health. Both conserved end residues are part of each CDR3. The D gene is left open where the match is weak. Size is omitted from some rows. Given values are once, few, many or a class for expanded clones.

j_call,clone_size,v_call,d_call,cdr3_nt,cdr3_aa
TRBJ1-5,.,TRBV14,.,TGTGCCAGCAGCCACCGCGGACGGTCGGATAGCAATCAGCCCCAGCATTTT,CASSHRGRSDSNQPQHF
TRBJ2-3,.,TRBV3-1,TRBD2,TGTGCCAGCAGCCAAGCGTTTCCGGGACTAGAACCCACAGATACGCAGTATTTT,CASSQAFPGLEPTDTQYF
TRBJ2-5,.,TRBV20-1,.,TGCAGTGCCGGCGGTTGGGAGACCCAGTACTTC,CSAGGWETQYF
TRBJ2-7,.,TRBV10-2,TRBD2,TGCGCCAGCGCCCCACTAGCGGGGGGATACAATGAGCAGTACTTC,CASAPLAGGYNEQYF
TRBJ1-4,.,TRBV12-3/TRBV12-4,TRBD1,TGTGCCAGCAGTTCAGGGGGGCAGGGAGCAACTAATGAAAAACTGTTTTTT,CASSSGGQGATNEKLFF
TRBJ1-5,.,TRBV27,TRBD1,TGTGCCAGCAGTCCGGGGAGGGACAGGGGCAATCAGCCCCAGCATTTT,CASSPGRDRGNQPQHF
TRBJ2-1,.,TRBV28,.,TGTGCCGTGGGAGTAGGACGGTACCAAAATGACAATGAGCAGTTCTTC,CAVGVGRYQNDNEQFF
TRBJ1-5,many,TRBV12-3/TRBV12-4,.,TGTGCCAGCAGTTTTTGGGATAGCAATCAGCCCCAGCATTTT,CASSFWDSNQPQHF
TRBJ2-1,.,TRBV6-5,TRBD2,TGTGCCAGCAGTTGGACTAGGCCCTACAATGAGCAGTTCTTC,CASSWTRPYNEQFF
TRBJ2-1,few,TRBV4-2,TRBD1,TGTGCCAGCAGCCAAGATGTGGGGACAGGGGTGGGCAGTAAGCAGTTCTTC,CASSQDVGTGVGSKQFF
TRBJ2-1,few,TRBV13,.,TGTGCCAGCAGCTTAGGAAGGGCCCGGCGGTTCTTC,CASSLGRARRFF
TRBJ2-3,.,TRBV12-3/TRBV12-4,.,TGTGCCAGCACGCTGGGACTGGCCCAGATGGATACGCAGTATTTT,CASTLGLAQMDTQYF